This TCR beta chain was documented in a study of STAT5B mutations in CD4+ large granular lymphocyte leukemia. The study's findings and limits: Less than 30% of private leukemic clonotypes occurred rarely in other patients' non-leukemic repertoires. Compared with healthy controls (2/35), patient top clones favored TRBV06 (8/27).

For this clone: Its target is unknown.

Libraries were prepared by immunoSEQ multiplex PCR; TCRdb keeps only in-frame clonotypes and omits some of them. Here the sample spans roughly 30,000 clones, about three quarters being singletons. The CDR3 totals 13 residues. The V gene's germline CDR1 is GTSNPN and CDR2 SVGIG (reference sequence). Buffy coats from healthy blood donors served as controls. The origin of this receptor is a human donor in good health. The sample consisted of CD4+ T cells from blood buffy coats. The chain recombines TRBV30 with TRBJ2-5; D tentatively reads TRBD1 or TRBD2 (5 bases each). The J call may not be correct, given that the DNA end is closer to TRBJ2-7. The CDR3 here is CAWSVGVIYEQYF. In DNA, the CDR3 is TGTGCCTGGAGTGTGGGGGTTATCTACGAGCAGTACTTC.